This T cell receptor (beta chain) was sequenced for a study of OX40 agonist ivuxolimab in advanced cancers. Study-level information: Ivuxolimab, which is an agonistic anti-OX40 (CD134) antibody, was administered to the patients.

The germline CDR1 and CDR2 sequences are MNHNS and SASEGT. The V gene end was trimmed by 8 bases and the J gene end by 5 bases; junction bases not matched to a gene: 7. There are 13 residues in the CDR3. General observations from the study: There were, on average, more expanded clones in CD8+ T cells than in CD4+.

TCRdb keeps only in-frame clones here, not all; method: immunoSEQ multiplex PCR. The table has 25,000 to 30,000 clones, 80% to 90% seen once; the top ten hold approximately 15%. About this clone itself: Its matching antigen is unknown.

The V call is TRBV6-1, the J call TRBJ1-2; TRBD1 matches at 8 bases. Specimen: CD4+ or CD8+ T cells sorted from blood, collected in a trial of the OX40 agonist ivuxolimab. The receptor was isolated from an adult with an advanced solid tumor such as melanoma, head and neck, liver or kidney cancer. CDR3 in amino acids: CASPRTGTYGYTF. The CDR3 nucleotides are TGTGCCAGCCCGCGGACAGGGACTTATGGCTACACCTTC.